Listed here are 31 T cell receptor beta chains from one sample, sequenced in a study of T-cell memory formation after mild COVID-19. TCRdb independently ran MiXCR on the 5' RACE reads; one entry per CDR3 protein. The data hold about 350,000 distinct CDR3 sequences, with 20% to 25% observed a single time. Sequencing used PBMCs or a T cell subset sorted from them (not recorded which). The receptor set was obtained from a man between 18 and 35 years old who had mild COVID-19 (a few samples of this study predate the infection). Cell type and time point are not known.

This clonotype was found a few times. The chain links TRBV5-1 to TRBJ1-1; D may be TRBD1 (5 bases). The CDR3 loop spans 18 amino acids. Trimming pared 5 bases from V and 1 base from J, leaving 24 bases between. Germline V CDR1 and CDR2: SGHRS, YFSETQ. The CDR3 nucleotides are TGCGCCAGCAGATCAACCCCCCCGGCCAGGGCCTGGAACACTGAAGCTTTCTTT. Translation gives CASRSTPPARAWNTEAFF.

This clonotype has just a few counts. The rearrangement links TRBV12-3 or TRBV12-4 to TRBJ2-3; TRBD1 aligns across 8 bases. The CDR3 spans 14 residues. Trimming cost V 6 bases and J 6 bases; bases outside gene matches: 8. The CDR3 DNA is TGTGCCAGCAGCGCTTGGACAGGGAGGGATACGCAGTATTTT. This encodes CASSAWTGRDTQYF.

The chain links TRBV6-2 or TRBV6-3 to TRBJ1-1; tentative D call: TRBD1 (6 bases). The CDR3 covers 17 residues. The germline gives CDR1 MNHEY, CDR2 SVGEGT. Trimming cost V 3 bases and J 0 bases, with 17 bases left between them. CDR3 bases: TGTGCCAGCAGTTATCGTACAGGGCCCCCGATGAACACTGAAGCTTTCTTT. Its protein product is CASSYRTGPPMNTEAFF.

The CDR3 loop reads CSARAGTSGGYEQYF. The CDR3 DNA sequence: TGCAGTGCCAGGGCCGGGACTAGCGGGGGCTACGAGCAGTACTTC. The J gene is TRBJ2-7, the V gene TRBV20-1; 14 bases map to TRBD2. Trimming cost V 6 bases and J 3 bases; bases outside gene matches: 7. CDR1 is DFQATT, CDR2 SNEGSKA, per germline (reference sequence). The CDR3 is made up of 15 amino acids.

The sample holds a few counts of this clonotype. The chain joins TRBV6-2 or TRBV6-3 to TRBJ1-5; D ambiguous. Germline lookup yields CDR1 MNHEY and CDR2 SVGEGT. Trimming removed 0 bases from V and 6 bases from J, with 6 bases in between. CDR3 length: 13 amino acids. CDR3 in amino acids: CASSYSKGQPQHF. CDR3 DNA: TGTGCCAGCAGTTACTCGAAGGGTCAGCCCCAGCATTTT.

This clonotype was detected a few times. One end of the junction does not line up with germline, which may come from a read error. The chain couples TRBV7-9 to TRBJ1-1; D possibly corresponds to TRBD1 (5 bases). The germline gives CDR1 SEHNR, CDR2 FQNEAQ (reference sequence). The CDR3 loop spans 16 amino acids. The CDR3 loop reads CASSLALQGVKTEAFF. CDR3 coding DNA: TGTGCCAGCAGCTTAGCCTTACAAGGGGTGAAGACTGAAGCTTTCTTT.

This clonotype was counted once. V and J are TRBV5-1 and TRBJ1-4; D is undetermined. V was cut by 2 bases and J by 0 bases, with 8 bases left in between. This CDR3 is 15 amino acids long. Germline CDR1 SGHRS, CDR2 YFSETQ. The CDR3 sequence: CASSLRVATNEKLFF. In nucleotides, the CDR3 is TGCGCCAGCAGCTTAAGGGTTGCAACTAATGAAAAACTGTTTTTT.

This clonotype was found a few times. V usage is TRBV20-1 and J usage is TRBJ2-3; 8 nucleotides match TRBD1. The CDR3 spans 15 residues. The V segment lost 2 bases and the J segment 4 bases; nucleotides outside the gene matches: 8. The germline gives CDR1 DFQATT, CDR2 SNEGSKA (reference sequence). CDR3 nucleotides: TGCAGTGCTAGAACGGGTCAGGGGGCGTCAGATACGCAGTATTTT. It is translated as CSARTGQGASDTQYF.

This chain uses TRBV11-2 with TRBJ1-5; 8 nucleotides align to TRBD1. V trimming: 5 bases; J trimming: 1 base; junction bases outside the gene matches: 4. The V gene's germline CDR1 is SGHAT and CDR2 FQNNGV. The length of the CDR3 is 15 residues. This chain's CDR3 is CASSPWTGSNQPQHF. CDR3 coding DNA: TGTGCCAGCAGCCCGTGGACAGGGAGCAATCAGCCCCAGCATTTT.

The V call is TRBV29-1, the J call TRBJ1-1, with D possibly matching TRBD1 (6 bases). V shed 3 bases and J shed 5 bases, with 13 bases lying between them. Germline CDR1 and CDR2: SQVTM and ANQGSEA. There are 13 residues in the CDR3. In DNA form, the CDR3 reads TGCAGCGTTGAGGGGAACCAGGGGACTGAAGCTTTCTTT. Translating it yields CSVEGNQGTEAFF.

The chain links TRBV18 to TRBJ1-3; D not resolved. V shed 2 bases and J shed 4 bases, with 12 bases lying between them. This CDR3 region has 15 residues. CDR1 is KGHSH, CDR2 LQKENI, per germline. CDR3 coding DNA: TGTGCCAGCTCACCATCGTCTGGGGTCGGAAACACCATATATTTT. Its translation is CASSPSSGVGNTIYF.

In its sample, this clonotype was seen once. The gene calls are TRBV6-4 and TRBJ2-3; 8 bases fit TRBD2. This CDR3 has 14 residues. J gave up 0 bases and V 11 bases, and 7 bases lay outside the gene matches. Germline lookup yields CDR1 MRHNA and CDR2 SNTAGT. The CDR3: CAAMSGGSTDTQYF. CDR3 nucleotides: TGTGCCGCAATGAGCGGGGGAAGCACAGATACGCAGTATTTT.

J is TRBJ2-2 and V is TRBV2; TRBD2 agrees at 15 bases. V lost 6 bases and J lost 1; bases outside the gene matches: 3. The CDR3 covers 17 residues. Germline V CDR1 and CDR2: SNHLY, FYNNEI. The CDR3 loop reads CASRGLAGGRNTGELFF. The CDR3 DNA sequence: TGTGCCAGCAGGGGACTAGCGGGGGGCCGGAACACCGGGGAGCTGTTTTTT. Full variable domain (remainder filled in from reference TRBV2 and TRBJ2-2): EPEVTQTPSHQVTQMGQEVILRCVPISNHLYFYWYRQILGQKVEFLVSFYNNEISEKSEIFDDQFSVERPDGSNFTLKIRSTKLEDSAMYFCASRGLAGGRNTGELFFGEGSRLTVL.

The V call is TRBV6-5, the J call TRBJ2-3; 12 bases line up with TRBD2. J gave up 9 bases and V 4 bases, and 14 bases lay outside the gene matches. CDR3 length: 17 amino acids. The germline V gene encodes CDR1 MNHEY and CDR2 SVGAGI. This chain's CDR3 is CASSSPPLAGGFTTQYF. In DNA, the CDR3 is TGTGCCAGCAGTTCGCCCCCCCTAGCGGGGGGGTTTACGACGCAGTATTTT.

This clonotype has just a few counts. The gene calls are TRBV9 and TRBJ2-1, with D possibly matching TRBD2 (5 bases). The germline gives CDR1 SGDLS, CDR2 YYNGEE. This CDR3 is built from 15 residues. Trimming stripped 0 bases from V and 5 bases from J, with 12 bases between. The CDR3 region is CASSVGLAPNNEQFF. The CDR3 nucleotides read TGTGCCAGCAGCGTAGGCCTAGCCCCCAACAATGAGCAGTTCTTC.

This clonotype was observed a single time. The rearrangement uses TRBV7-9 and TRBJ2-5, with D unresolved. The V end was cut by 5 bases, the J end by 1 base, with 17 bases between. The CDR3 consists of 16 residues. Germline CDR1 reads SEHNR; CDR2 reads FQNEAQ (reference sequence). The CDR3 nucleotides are TGTGCCAGCAGCCTTCCGACCCTGGCGTCCCAAGAGACCCAGTACTTC. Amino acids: CASSLPTLASQETQYF. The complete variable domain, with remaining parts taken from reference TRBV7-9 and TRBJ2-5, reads DTGVSQNPRHKITKRGQNVTFRCDPISEHNRLYWYRQTLGQGPEFLTYFQNEAQLEKSRLLSDRFSAERPKGSFSTLEIQRTEQGDSAMYLCASSLPTLASQETQYFGPGTRLLVL.

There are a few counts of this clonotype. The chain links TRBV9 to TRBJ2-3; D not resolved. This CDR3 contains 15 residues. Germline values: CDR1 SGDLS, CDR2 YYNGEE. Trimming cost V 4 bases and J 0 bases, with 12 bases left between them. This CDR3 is CASSPHAVSTDTQYF. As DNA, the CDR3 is TGTGCCAGCAGCCCTCATGCGGTTAGCACAGATACGCAGTATTTT. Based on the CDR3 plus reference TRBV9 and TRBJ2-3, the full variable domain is DSGVTQTPKHLITATGQRVTLRCSPRSGDLSVYWYQQSLDQGLQFLIQYYNGEERAKGNILERFSAQQFPDLHSELNLSSLELGDSALYFCASSPHAVSTDTQYFGPGTRLTVL.

The CDR3 DNA reads TGTGCCAGCAGCTTAGCGTATCAAGAGAACACTGAAGCTTTCTTT. Amino acid sequence: CASSLAYQENTEAFF. The genes are TRBV7-8 and TRBJ1-1, with no clear D. Per the germline V gene, CDR1 is SGHVS and CDR2 is FQNEAQ. V lost 0 bases to trimming and J lost 1 base, with 9 bases between them. There are 15 residues in the CDR3.

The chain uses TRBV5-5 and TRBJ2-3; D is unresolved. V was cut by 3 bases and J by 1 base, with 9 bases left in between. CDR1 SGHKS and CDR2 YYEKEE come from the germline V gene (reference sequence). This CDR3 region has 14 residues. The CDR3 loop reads CASSSGPGTDTQYF. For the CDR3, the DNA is TGTGCCAGCAGCTCAGGTCCCGGCACAGATACGCAGTATTTT.

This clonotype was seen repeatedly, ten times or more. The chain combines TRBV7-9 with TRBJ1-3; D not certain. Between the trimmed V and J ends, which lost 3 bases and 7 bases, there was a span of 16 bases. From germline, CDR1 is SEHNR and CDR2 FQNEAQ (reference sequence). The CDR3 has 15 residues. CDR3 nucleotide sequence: TGTGCCAGCAGCTTTTCTGGCCCGGATTCTAACACCATATATTTT. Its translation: CASSFSGPDSNTIYF.

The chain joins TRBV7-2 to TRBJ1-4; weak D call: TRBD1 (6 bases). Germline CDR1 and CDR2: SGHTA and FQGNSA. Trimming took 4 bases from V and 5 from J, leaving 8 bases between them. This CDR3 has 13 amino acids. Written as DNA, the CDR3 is TGTGCCAGCAGCTCGGGACAAAATGAAAAACTGTTTTTT. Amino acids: CASSSGQNEKLFF.

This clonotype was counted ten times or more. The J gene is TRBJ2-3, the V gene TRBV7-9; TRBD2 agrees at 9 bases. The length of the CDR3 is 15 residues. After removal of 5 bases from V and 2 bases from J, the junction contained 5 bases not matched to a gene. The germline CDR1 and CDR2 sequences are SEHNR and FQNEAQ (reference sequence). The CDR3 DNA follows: TGTGCCAGCAGCGACCTAGCGGGATCCACAGATACGCAGTATTTT. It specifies CASSDLAGSTDTQYF.

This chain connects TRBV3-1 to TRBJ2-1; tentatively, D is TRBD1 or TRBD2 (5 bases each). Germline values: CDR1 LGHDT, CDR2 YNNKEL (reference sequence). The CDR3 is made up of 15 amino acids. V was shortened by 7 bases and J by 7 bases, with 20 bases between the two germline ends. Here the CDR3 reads CASTHGRDVINEQFF. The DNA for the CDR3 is TGTGCCAGCACCCACGGTCGGGACGTTATAAATGAGCAGTTCTTC.

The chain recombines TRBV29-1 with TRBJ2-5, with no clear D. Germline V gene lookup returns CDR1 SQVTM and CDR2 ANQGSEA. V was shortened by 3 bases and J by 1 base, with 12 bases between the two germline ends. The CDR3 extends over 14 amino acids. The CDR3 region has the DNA TGCAGCGTTGAGATGTGGCGGAGCCAAGAGACCCAGTACTTC. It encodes CSVEMWRSQETQYF.

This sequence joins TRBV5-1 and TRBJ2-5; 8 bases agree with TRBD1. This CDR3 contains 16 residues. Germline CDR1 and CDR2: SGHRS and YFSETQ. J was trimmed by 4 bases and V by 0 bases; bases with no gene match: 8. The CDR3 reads CASSLVGRGLGETQYF. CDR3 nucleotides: TGCGCCAGCAGCTTGGTCGGCAGGGGGCTAGGAGAGACCCAGTACTTC.

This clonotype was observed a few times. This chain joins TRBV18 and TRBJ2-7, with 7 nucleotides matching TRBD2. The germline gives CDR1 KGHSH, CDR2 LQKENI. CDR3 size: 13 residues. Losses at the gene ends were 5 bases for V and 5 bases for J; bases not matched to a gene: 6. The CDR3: CASSVRGGDEQYF. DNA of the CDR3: TGTGCCAGCTCAGTCCGCGGGGGTGACGAGCAGTACTTC.

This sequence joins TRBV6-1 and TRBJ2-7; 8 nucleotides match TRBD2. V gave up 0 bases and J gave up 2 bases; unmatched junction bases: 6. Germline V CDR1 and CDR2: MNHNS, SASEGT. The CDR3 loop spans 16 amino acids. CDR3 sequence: CASSEARGAGPYEQYV. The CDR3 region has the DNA TGTGCCAGCAGTGAAGCGCGGGGGGCCGGCCCCTACGAGCAGTACGTC.

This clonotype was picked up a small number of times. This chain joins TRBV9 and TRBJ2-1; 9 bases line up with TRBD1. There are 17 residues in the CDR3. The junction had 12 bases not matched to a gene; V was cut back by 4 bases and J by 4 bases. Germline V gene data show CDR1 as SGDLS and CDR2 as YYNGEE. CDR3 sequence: CASSSPLGTGIYNEQFF. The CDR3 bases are TGTGCCAGCAGCTCCCCCCTAGGGACAGGGATATACAATGAGCAGTTCTTC.

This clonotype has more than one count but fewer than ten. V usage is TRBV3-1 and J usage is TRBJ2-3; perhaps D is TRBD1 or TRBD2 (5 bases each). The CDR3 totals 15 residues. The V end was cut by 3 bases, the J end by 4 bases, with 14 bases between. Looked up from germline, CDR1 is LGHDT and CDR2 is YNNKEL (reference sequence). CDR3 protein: CASSQGVIGPDTQYF. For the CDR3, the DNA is TGTGCCAGCAGCCAGGGGGTCATCGGGCCAGATACGCAGTATTTT.

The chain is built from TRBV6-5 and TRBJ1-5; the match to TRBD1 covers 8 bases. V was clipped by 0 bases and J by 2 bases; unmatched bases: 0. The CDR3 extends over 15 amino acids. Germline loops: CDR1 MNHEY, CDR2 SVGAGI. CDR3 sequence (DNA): TGTGCCAGCAGTTACTCGGGACAGGGCAATCAGCCCCAGCATTTT. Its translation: CASSYSGQGNQPQHF.

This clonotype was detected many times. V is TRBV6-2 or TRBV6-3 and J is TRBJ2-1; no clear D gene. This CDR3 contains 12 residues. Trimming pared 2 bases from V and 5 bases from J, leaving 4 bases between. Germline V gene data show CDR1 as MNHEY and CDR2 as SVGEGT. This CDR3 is CASSYPHNEQFF. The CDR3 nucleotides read TGTGCCAGCAGTTACCCCCACAATGAGCAGTTCTTC.